The 20 T cell receptor beta chains reported below all come from one sample, sequenced in a study of a mutant IDH1 vaccine in newly diagnosed glioma. No antigen has been assigned to these receptors. Described time point: week 47, end of study. It was 300 ug of mutant IDH1 20-mer peptide that made up each vaccine dose, given with topical imiquimod. TCRdb's copy holds only in-frame clones and misses some; the assay was immunoSEQ multiplex PCR. The table records more than 35,000 clones, roughly four fifths of them present only once. Here the sequenced sample was PBMCs, taken from a glioma patient whose treatment included an IDH1 peptide vaccine. Every receptor here comes from a man in his forties with glioma.

This clone was seen a single time. V gene TRBV7-2 combines with J gene TRBJ2-1, with a tentative D call TRBD1 (6 bases). CDR1 and CDR2 from the germline V gene are SGHTA and FQGNSA. This CDR3 contains 15 residues. Trimming left V 5 bases short and J 1 base short, with 12 bases between. The CDR3 loop reads CASSPQGRSYNEQFF. DNA for the CDR3: TGTGCCAGCAGCCCACAGGGTCGGTCCTACAATGAGCAGTTCTTC.

The J gene is TRBJ1-5, the V gene TRBV5-5; no clear D. CDR1 is SGHKS, CDR2 YYEKEE, per germline (reference sequence). The CDR3 length is 12 residues. Trimming pared 4 bases from V and 5 bases from J, leaving 7 bases between. The CDR3 protein is CASSATDQPQHF. CDR3 in DNA: TGTGCCAGCAGCGCGACGGATCAGCCCCAGCATTTT.

V is TRBV6-5 and J is TRBJ2-3; 10 nucleotides agree with TRBD2. This CDR3 is 16 amino acids long. Trimming took 2 bases from V and 4 from J; bases not matched to a gene: 6. Germline V gives CDR1 MNHEY, CDR2 SVGAGI. CDR3 loop: CASSYRFLAGADTQYF. The CDR3 DNA is TGTGCCAGCAGTTACCGTTTTCTAGCGGGAGCAGATACGCAGTATTTT.

The chain recombines TRBV9 with TRBJ2-5; 10 bases are a match to TRBD2. Trimming took 2 bases from V and 4 from J; bases not matched to a gene: 2. The CDR3 length is 14 residues. Looked up from germline, CDR1 is SGDLS and CDR2 is YYNGEE. For the CDR3, the DNA is TGTGCCAGCAGCGTGAGCGGGAGGGGAGAGACCCAGTACTTC. Translating gives CASSVSGRGETQYF.

V and J are TRBV7-6 and TRBJ2-7; D gene unclear. CDR3 length equals 13 residues. Trimming shortened V by 1 base and J by 2 bases, and 6 bases separated the two germline ends. CDR1 and CDR2 (germline): SGHVS, FNYEAQ. CDR3 DNA: TGTGCCAGCAGCTTAGAACCCGCCTACGAGCAGTACTTC. Encoded protein: CASSLEPAYEQYF.

This chain uses TRBV11-3 with TRBJ2-3; TRBD2 agrees at 8 bases. After removal of 1 base from V and 5 bases from J, the junction contained 2 bases not matched to a gene. The CDR3 covers 14 residues. CDR1 is SGHNT and CDR2 is YENEEA in the germline V gene. CDR3 amino acids: CASSLGLAGDTQYF. CDR3 in DNA: TGTGCCAGCAGCTTAGGGCTAGCGGGAGATACGCAGTATTTT. Looking up the rest from reference TRBV11-3 and TRBJ2-3 gives the full variable domain: EAGVVQSPRYKIIEKKQPVAFWCNPISGHNTLYWYLQNLGQGPELLIRYENEEAVDDSQLPKDRFSAERLKGVDSTLKIQPAELGDSAVYLCASSLGLAGDTQYFGPGTRLTVL.

This clone was seen only a few times. The V call is TRBV13, the J call TRBJ2-2; 8 nucleotides line up with TRBD1. From germline, CDR1 is PRHDT and CDR2 FYEKMQ (reference sequence). The V gene end was trimmed by 5 bases and the J gene end by 7 bases; junction bases not matched to a gene: 6. This CDR3 contains 14 residues. CDR3 sequence (DNA): TGTGCCAGCAGCCCGGGACAGGCGTACGGGGAGCTGTTTTTT. Its translation: CASSPGQAYGELFF. Based on the CDR3 plus reference TRBV13 and TRBJ2-2, the full variable domain is AAGVIQSPRHLIKEKRETATLKCYPIPRHDTVYWYQQGPGQDPQFLISFYEKMQSDKGSIPDRFSAQQFSDYHSELNMSSLELGDSALYFCASSPGQAYGELFFGEGSRLTVL.

This rearrangement joins TRBV29-1 to TRBJ2-7; 11 nucleotides agree with TRBD2. The CDR3 extends over 13 amino acids. Germline values: CDR1 SQVTM, CDR2 ANQGSEA. V trimming: 6 bases; J trimming: 2 bases; junction bases outside the gene matches: 3. This chain's CDR3 is CSVGTSGAYEQYF. For the CDR3, the DNA is TGCAGCGTAGGGACTAGCGGAGCCTACGAGCAGTACTTC.

This rearrangement joins TRBV11-3 to TRBJ1-1; TRBD1 agrees at 9 bases. This CDR3 has 15 residues. Trimming at V came to 5 bases and at J to 1 base, leaving 5 bases not matched to a gene. Germline V lookup: CDR1 SGHNT, CDR2 YENEEA. CDR3 protein: CASSPRTGANTEAFF. CDR3 sequence (DNA): TGTGCCAGCAGCCCACGGACAGGGGCGAACACTGAAGCTTTCTTT.

This rearrangement joins TRBV15 to TRBJ1-1, with D tentatively TRBD1 (5 bases). Germline V CDR1 and CDR2: LNHNV, YYDKDF (reference sequence). Trimming removed 6 bases from V and 4 bases from J, with 18 bases in between. CDR3 length equals 15 residues. Here the CDR3 reads CATSHPTGLGTEAFF. CDR3 sequence (DNA): TGTGCCACCAGTCACCCGACGGGGCTGGGCACTGAAGCTTTCTTT.

The rearrangement links TRBV4-1 to TRBJ2-1, with 11 nucleotides matching TRBD1. The V gene end was trimmed by 3 bases and the J gene end by 5 bases; junction bases not matched to a gene: 3. This CDR3 comprises 15 residues. Per germline, CDR1 MGHRA and CDR2 YSYEKL. The DNA of the CDR3 is TGCGCCAGCAGCCACCGGACAGGGGGCAACAATGAGCAGTTCTTC. This codes for CASSHRTGGNNEQFF.

This chain connects TRBV29-1 to TRBJ1-2; no definite D call. Germline CDR1 SQVTM, CDR2 ANQGSEA. Trimming left V 2 bases short and J 7 bases short, with 14 bases between. CDR3 length: 13 amino acids. CDR3 bases: TGCAGCGTTGAACTGGGCACACACGTTGGCTACACCTTC. Protein: CSVELGTHVGYTF.

The V and J genes are TRBV19 and TRBJ1-1; D is uncertain. The CDR3 contains 14 residues. Germline lookup yields CDR1 LNHDA and CDR2 SQIVND (reference sequence). Trimming removed 0 bases at V and 1 base at J, with 6 bases between. The CDR3 region is CASSIDLGNTEAFF. In DNA form, the CDR3 reads TGTGCCAGTAGTATAGATTTGGGGAACACTGAAGCTTTCTTT.

The chain has TRBV29-1 and TRBJ2-5, with 8 bases that match TRBD1. The J call may be mistaken, given a closer DNA end match to TRBJ2-7. The CDR3 totals 12 residues. Germline values: CDR1 SQVTM, CDR2 ANQGSEA. The DNA of the CDR3 is TGCAGCGTTACAGGACAGGGCCACGAGCAGTACTTC. This gives the protein CSVTGQGHEQYF.

V and J are TRBV25-1 and TRBJ2-1; D is uncertain. Germline V gene data show CDR1 as MGHDK and CDR2 as SYGVNS. V was shortened by 11 bases and J by 3 bases, with 8 bases between the two germline ends. CDR3 length equals 11 residues. CDR3 nucleotide sequence: TGTGCCGGGCTTAACTACAATGAGCAGTTCTTC. It encodes CAGLNYNEQFF.

The chain links TRBV6-5 to TRBJ1-1, with D perhaps TRBD1 (5 bases). The CDR3 length is 12 residues. Trimming took off 8 bases at V and 10 bases at J, with 17 bases between the two ends. Germline values: CDR1 MNHEY, CDR2 SVGAGI. The CDR3 here is CASVGSRGRAFF. In DNA form, the CDR3 reads TGTGCCAGCGTCGGGAGTAGGGGAAGAGCTTTCTTT.

The rearrangement joins TRBV14 to TRBJ2-7; TRBD2 is a possible D gene (7 bases). Germline V lookup: CDR1 SGHDN, CDR2 FVKESK. CDR3 length equals 16 residues. Trimming shortened V by 4 bases and J by 4 bases, and 20 bases separated the two germline ends. The CDR3 loop reads CASSPRGAGDSYEQYF. The DNA of the CDR3 is TGTGCCAGCAGCCCGAGGGGGGCGGGAGACTCGTACGAGCAGTACTTC.

The chain carries TRBV28 and TRBJ2-7; 8 positions agree with TRBD1. CDR1 and CDR2 (germline): MDHEN, SYDVKM. The J segment lost 7 bases and the V segment lost 2 bases, leaving 7 bases of the junction unmatched. The CDR3 is 14 residues long. CDR3 sequence reads: CASSLIQGANEQYF. CDR3 nucleotides: TGTGCCAGCAGTTTAATCCAGGGGGCGAATGAGCAGTACTTC.

This chain joins TRBV19 and TRBJ1-2, with 8 bases that match TRBD1. With V trimmed by 7 bases and J by 7 bases, 14 bases remained unmatched. This CDR3 has 15 amino acids. Germline V gene data show CDR1 as LNHDA and CDR2 as SQIVND (reference sequence). CDR3 DNA: TGTGCCAGTACTAACCCCGGGACAGGCCCTGTTGGCTACACCTTC. It codes for CASTNPGTGPVGYTF.

The chain recombines TRBV5-1 with TRBJ2-1, with 8 bases identical to TRBD2. CDR3 length equals 14 residues. The V segment lost 0 bases and the J segment 8 bases; nucleotides outside the gene matches: 4. Germline V gene data show CDR1 as SGHRS and CDR2 as YFSETQ. DNA of the CDR3: TGCGCCAGCAGCTTGGCCGGGAGGGACGATGAGCAGTTCTTC. It yields the protein CASSLAGRDDEQFF.